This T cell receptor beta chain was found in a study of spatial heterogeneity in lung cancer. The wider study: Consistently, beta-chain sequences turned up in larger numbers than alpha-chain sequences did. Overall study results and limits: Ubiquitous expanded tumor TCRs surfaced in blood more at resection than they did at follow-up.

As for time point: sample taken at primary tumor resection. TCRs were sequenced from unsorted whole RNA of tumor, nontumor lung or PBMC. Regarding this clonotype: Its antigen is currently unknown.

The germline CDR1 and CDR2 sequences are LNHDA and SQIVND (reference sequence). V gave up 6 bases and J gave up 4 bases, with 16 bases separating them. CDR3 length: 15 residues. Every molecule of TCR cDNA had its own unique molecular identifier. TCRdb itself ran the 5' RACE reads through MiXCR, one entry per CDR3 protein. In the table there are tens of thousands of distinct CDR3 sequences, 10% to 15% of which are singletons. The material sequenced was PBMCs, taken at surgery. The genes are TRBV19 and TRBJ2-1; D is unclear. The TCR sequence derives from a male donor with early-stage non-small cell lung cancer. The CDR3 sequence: CASRSPSGLYNEQFF. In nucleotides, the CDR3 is TGTGCCAGTAGAAGCCCATCCGGGTTGTACAATGAGCAGTTCTTC.